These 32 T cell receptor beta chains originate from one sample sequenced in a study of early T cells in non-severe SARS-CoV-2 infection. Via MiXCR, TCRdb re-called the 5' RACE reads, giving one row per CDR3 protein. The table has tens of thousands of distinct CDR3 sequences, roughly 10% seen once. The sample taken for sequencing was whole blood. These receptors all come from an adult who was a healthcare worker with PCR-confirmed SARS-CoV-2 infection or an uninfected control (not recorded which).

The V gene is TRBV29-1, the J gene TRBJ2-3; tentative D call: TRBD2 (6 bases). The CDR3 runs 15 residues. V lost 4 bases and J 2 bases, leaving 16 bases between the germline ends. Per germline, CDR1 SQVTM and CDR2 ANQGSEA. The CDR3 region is CSVVVGSGYTDTQYF. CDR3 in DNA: TGCAGCGTTGTTGTAGGTAGCGGATACACAGATACGCAGTATTTT.

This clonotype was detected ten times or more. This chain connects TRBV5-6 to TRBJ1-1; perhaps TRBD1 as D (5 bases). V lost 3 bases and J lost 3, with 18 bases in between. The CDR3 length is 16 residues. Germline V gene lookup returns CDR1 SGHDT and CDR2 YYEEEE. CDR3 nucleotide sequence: TGTGCCAGCAGCTCCACAGGTTTCCTCGGGGACACTGAAGCTTTCTTT. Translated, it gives CASSSTGFLGDTEAFF.

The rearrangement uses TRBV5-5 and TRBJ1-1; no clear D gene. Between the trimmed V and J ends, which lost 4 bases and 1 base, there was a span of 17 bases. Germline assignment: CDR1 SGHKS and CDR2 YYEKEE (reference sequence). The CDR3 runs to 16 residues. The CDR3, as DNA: TGTGCCAGCAGCCCCCATGGCAGTCTAGAGAACACTGAAGCTTTCTTT. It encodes CASSPHGSLENTEAFF.

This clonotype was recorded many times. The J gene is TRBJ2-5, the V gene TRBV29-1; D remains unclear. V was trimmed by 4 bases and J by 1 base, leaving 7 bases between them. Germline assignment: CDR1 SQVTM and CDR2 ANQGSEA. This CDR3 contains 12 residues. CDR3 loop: CSVARFQETQYF. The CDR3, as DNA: TGCAGCGTTGCCAGATTCCAAGAGACCCAGTACTTC.

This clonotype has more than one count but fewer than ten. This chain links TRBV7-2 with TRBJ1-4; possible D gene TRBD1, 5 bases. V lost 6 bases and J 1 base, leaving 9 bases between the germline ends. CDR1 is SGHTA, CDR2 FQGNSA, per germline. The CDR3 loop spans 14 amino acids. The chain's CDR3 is CASRVGVTNEKLFF. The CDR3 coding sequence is TGTGCCAGCAGAGTAGGGGTAACTAATGAAAAACTGTTTTTT. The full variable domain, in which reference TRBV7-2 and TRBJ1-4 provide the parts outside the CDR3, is GAGVSQSPSNKVTEKGKDVELRCDPISGHTALYWYRQSLGQGLEFLIYFQGNSAPDKSGLPSDRFSAERTGGSVSTLTIQRTQQEDSAVYLCASRVGVTNEKLFFGSGTQLSVL.

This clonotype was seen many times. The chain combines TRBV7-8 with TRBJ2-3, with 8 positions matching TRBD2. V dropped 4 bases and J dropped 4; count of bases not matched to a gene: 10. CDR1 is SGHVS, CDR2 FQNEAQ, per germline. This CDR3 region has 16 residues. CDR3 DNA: TGTGCCAGCAGCTCTGGAGTCACGCGGGGGGCAGATACGCAGTATTTT. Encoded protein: CASSSGVTRGADTQYF.

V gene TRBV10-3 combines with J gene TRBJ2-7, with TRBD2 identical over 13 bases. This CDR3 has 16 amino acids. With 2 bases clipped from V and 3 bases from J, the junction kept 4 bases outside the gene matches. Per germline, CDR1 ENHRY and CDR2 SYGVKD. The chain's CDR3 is CAISESRTSGGYEQYF. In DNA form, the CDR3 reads TGTGCCATCAGTGAGAGTAGGACTAGCGGGGGCTACGAGCAGTACTTC.

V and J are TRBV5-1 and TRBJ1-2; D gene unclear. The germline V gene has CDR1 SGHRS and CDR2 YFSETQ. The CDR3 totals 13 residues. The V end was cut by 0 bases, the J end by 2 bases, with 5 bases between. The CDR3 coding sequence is TGCGCCAGCAGCTTGGAAGGGAACTATGGCTACACCTTC. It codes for CASSLEGNYGYTF.

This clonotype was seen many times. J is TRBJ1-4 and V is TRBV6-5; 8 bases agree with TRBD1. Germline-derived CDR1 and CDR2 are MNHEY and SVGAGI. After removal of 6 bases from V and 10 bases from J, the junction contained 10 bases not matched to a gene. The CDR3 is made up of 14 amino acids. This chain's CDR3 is CASRPTGGAGKLFF. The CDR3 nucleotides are TGTGCCAGCAGACCCACAGGGGGGGCTGGAAAACTGTTTTTT.

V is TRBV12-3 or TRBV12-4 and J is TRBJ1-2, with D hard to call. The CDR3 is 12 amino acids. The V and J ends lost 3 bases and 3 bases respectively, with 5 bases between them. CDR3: CASSLDDYGYTF. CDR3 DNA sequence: TGTGCCAGCAGTTTGGATGACTATGGCTACACCTTC.

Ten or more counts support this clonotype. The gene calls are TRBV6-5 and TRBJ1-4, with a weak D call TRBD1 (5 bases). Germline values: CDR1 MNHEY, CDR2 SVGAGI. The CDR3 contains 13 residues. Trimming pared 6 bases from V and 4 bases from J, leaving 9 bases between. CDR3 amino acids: CASSQGINEKLFF. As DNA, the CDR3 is TGTGCCAGCAGCCAGGGTATTAATGAAAAACTGTTTTTT.

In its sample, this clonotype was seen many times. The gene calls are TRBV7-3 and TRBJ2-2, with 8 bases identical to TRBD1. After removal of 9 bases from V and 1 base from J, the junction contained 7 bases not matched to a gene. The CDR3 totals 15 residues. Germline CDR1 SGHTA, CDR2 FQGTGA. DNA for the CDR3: TGTGCCAGTGCTCACGGGACAGGGAACACCGGGGAGCTGTTTTTT. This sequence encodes CASAHGTGNTGELFF.

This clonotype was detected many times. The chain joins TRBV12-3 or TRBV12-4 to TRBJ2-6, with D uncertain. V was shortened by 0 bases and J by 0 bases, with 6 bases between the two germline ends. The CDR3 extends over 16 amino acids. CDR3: CASSLAGFSGANVLTF. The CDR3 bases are TGTGCCAGCAGTTTAGCGGGGTTCTCTGGGGCCAACGTCCTGACTTTC.

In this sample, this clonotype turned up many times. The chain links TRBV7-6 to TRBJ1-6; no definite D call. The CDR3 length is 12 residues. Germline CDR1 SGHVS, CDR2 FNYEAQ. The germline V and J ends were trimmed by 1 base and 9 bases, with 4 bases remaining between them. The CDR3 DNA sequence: TGTGCCAGCAGCTTAGTCGGTTCACCCCTCCACTTT. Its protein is CASSLVGSPLHF.

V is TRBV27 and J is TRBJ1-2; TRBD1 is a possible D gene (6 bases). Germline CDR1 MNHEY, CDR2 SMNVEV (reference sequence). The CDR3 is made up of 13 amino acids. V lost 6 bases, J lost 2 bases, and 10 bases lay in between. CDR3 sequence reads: CASSKGGNYGYTF. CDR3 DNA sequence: TGTGCCAGCAGCAAGGGGGGAAACTATGGCTACACCTTC.

This CDR3 reads CSGPAQGGTQYF. The DNA of the CDR3 is TGCAGCGGCCCGGCGCAGGGAGGTACGCAGTATTTT. The chain employs TRBV29-1 and TRBJ2-3, with D tentatively TRBD2 (6 bases). Trimming removed 7 bases from V and 8 bases from J, with 16 bases in between. This CDR3 region has 12 residues. CDR1 and CDR2 from the germline V gene are SQVTM and ANQGSEA.

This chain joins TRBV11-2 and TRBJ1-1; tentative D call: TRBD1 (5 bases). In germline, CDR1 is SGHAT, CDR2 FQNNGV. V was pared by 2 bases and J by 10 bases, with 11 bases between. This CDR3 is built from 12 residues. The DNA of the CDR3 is TGTGCCAGCAGCTTACAGGGAAATATAGCTTTCTTT. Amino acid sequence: CASSLQGNIAFF.

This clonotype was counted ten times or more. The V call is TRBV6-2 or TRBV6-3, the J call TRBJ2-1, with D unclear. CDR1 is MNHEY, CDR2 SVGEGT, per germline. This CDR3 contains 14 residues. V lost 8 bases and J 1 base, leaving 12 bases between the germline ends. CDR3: CASGERRSYNEQFF. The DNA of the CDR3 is TGTGCCAGCGGAGAGAGGCGGTCCTACAATGAGCAGTTCTTC.

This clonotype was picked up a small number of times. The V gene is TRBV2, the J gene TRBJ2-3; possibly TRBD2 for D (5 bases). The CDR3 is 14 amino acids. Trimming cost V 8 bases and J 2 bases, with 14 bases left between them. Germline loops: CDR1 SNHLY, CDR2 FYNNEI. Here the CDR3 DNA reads TGTGCCAGCGACGGACTGACACTCACAGATACGCAGTATTTT. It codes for CASDGLTLTDTQYF.

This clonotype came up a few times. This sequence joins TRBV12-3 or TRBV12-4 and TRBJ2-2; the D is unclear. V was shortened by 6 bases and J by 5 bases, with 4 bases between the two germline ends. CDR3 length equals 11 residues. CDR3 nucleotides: TGTGCCAGCAGGGCGACCGGGGAGCTGTTTTTT. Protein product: CASRATGELFF.

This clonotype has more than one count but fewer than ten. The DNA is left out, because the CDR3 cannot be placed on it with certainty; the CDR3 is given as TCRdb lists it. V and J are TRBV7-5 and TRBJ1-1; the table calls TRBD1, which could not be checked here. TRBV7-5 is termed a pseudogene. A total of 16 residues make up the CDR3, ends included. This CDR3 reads CISVPEPLRGDTEAFF.

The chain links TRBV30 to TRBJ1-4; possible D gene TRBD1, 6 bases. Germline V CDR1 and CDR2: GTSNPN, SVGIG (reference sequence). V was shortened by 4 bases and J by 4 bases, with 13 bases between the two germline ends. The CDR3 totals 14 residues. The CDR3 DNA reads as TGTGCCTGGACTCCGGGACACCGTAATGAAAAACTGTTTTTT. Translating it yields CAWTPGHRNEKLFF.

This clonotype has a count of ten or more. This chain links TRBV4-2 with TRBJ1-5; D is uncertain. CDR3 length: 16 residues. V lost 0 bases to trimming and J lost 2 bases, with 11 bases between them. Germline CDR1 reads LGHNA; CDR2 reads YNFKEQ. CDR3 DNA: TGTGCCAGCAGCCAAGAGGCCCATGGGGGCAATCAGCCCCAGCATTTT. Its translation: CASSQEAHGGNQPQHF.

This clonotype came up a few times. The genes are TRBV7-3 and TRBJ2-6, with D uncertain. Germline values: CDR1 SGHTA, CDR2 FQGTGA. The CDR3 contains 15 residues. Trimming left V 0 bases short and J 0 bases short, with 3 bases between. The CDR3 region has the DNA TGTGCCAGCAGCTTAACGGACTCTGGGGCCAACGTCCTGACTTTC. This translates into CASSLTDSGANVLTF.

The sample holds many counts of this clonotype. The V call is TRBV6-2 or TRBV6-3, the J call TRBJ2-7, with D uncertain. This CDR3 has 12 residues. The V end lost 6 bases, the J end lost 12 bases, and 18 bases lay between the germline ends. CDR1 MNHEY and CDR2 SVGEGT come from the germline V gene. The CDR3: CASSPPTAAGYF. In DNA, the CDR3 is TGTGCCAGCAGCCCCCCGACGGCTGCCGGGTACTTC.

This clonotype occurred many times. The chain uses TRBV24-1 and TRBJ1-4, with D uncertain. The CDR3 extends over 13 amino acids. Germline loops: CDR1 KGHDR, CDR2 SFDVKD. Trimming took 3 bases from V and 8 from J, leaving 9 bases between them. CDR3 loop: CATSDNWKEKLFF. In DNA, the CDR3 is TGTGCCACCAGTGATAACTGGAAGGAAAAACTGTTTTTT.

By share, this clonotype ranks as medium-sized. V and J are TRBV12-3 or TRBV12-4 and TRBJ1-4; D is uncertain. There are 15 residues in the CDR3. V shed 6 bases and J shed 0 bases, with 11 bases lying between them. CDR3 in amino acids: CASSPRQTTNEKLFF. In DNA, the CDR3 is TGTGCCAGCAGCCCAAGGCAGACAACTAATGAAAAACTGTTTTTT.

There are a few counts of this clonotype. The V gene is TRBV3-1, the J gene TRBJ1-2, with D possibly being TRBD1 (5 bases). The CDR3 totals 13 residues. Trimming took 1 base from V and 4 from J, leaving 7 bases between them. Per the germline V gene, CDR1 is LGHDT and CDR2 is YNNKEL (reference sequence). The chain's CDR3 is CASSQGQLYGYTF. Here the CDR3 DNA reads TGTGCCAGCAGCCAAGGACAGCTCTATGGCTACACCTTC.

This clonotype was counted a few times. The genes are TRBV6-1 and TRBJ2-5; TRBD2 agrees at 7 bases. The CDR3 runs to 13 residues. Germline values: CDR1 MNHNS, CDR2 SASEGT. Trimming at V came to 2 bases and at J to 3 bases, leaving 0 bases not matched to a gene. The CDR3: CASSERGEETQYF. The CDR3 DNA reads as TGTGCCAGCAGTGAACGGGGGGAAGAGACCCAGTACTTC.

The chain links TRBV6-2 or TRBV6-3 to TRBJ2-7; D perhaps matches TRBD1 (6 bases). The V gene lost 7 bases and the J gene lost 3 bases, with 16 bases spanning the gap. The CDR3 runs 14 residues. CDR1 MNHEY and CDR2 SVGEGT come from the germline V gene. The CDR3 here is CASTADRNYYEQYF. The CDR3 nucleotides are TGTGCCAGCACCGCGGACAGAAATTACTACGAGCAGTACTTC.

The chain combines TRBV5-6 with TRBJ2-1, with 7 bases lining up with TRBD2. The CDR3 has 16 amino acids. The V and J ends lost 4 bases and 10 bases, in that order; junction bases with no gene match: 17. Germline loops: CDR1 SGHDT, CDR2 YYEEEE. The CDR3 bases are TGTGCCAGCAGCCCACAGGCCGGGGTAGGAGCGGGGGAGCAGTTCTTC. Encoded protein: CASSPQAGVGAGEQFF.

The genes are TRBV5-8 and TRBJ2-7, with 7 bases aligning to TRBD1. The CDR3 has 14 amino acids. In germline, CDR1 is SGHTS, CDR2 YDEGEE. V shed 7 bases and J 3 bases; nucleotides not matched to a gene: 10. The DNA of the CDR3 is TGTGCCAGCGGCTACCGACAGGGTCGCTACGAGCAGTACTTC. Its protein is CASGYRQGRYEQYF.